This TCR beta chain appears in the sequencing data of a study of T-cell memory formation after mild COVID-19. About the study: TCR clusters largely stayed donor specific. Study findings and constraints: Shrinking CD4+ clones were chiefly CM and EM; CD8+ ones were chiefly EMRA.

Germline V lookup: CDR1 LNHDA, CDR2 SQIVND (reference sequence). Trimming stripped 5 bases from V and 6 bases from J, with 13 bases between. The CDR3 spans 13 residues. cDNA libraries for TCR alpha and TCR beta, carrying sample barcodes and UMIs, came from 5'RACE with constant-segment primers. In TCRdb, the 5' RACE reads were re-called with MiXCR into one record per CDR3 protein. The data show fewer than 450,000 distinct CDR3 sequences, over 20% seen once. Concerning this clonotype itself: What it binds is not known.

The sequenced sample consisted of PBMCs or a T cell subset sorted from them (not recorded which). The chain couples TRBV19 to TRBJ1-2, with TRBD1 as a possible D gene (5 bases). The TCR comes from an adult woman who had mild COVID-19 (a few samples of this study predate the infection). Cell type and time point are not known. This chain's CDR3 is CASSRLQGDGYTF. The CDR3 DNA sequence: TGTGCCAGTAGTCGACTCCAGGGAGATGGCTACACCTTC.